The rows below give T cell receptor beta chains drawn from one sample of a study of patients and donors after allogeneic stem cell transplantation. TCRdb analysed the RT-PCR reads with MiXCR anew, one entry per CDR3 protein. Seen here are around 170,000 distinct CDR3 sequences, 24% observed once, and the top ten hold 26%. Sequenced sample: blood, either unsorted or a sorted T cell fraction (not recorded which). These TCRs come from a human donor who was either an allogeneic HSCT recipient or a stem cell or donor lymphocyte infusion donor (not recorded which). It is not recorded whose cells these are; they may come from a transplant donor. CDR3s include the opening cysteine and the closing phenylalanine or tryptophan. Fields, in order: V gene, D gene, J gene, clone size, CDR3 protein, CDR3 DNA. A D gene is named only where the DNA matches it firmly. Clone size is not always given. Where it is, it says once, few, many or a class for expanded clones.

v_call: TRBV20-1
d_call: .
j_call: TRBJ2-7
clone_size: .
cdr3_aa: CSARGFLRGLSYEQYF
cdr3_nt: TGCAGTGCTAGAGGTTTCTTGCGGGGGCTCTCCTACGAGCAGTACTTC

v_call: TRBV20-1
d_call: .
j_call: TRBJ2-7
clone_size: .
cdr3_aa: CSARDRTVGEYF
cdr3_nt: TGCAGTGCTAGAGACCGGACAGTCGGTGAATACTTC

v_call: TRBV20-1
d_call: TRBD2
j_call: TRBJ2-1
clone_size: .
cdr3_aa: CSARGGPSYNEQFF
cdr3_nt: TGCAGTGCTCGCGGGGGGCCGTCCTACAATGAGCAGTTCTTC

v_call: TRBV7-6
d_call: TRBD1
j_call: TRBJ1-3
clone_size: .
cdr3_aa: CASSPGTGKSGNTIYF
cdr3_nt: TGTGCCAGCAGCCCGGGGACAGGGAAGTCTGGAAACACCATATATTTT

v_call: TRBV24-1
d_call: TRBD1
j_call: TRBJ1-4
clone_size: .
cdr3_aa: CATSDPDRGDEKLFF
cdr3_nt: TGTGCCACCAGTGACCCGGACAGGGGAGACGAAAAACTGTTTTTT

v_call: TRBV5-1
d_call: .
j_call: TRBJ1-6
clone_size: few
cdr3_aa: CASSLGLQEWNSPLHF
cdr3_nt: TGCGCCAGCAGCTTGGGACTACAGGAGTGGAATTCACCCCTCCACTTT

v_call: TRBV27
d_call: TRBD2
j_call: TRBJ2-2
clone_size: .
cdr3_aa: CASSLRGGLATGELFF
cdr3_nt: TGTGCCAGCAGCCTCCGGGGTGGACTAGCAACCGGGGAGCTGTTTTTT

v_call: TRBV7-9
d_call: .
j_call: TRBJ1-5
clone_size: few
cdr3_aa: CASSLGHNSNQPQHF
cdr3_nt: TGTGCCAGCAGCTTGGGACATAATAGCAATCAGCCCCAGCATTTT

v_call: TRBV27
d_call: .
j_call: TRBJ1-5
clone_size: many
cdr3_aa: CASSFSAEGPGQPQHF
cdr3_nt: TGTGCCAGCAGCTTCTCCGCCGAGGGTCCGGGACAGCCCCAGCATTTT

v_call: TRBV12-3/TRBV12-4
d_call: TRBD1
j_call: TRBJ1-2
clone_size: few
cdr3_aa: CASSPWDRDYGYTF
cdr3_nt: TGTGCCAGCAGTCCCTGGGACAGGGACTATGGCTACACCTTC

v_call: TRBV10-3
d_call: .
j_call: TRBJ2-7
clone_size: few
cdr3_aa: CAIREGQPYEQYF
cdr3_nt: TGTGCCATCAGGGAGGGACAGCCCTACGAGCAGTACTTC

v_call: TRBV27
d_call: .
j_call: TRBJ2-7
clone_size: .
cdr3_aa: CASSQPGTSYEQYF
cdr3_nt: TGTGCCAGCAGTCAACCGGGGACATCTTACGAGCAGTACTTC

v_call: TRBV29-1
d_call: .
j_call: TRBJ2-3
clone_size: medium-sized
cdr3_aa: CSHKDGVGTDTQYF
cdr3_nt: TGCAGCCACAAGGACGGGGTGGGCACAGATACGCAGTATTTT

v_call: TRBV10-3
d_call: TRBD2
j_call: TRBJ2-7
clone_size: few
cdr3_aa: CAISEGLAGGGYEQYF
cdr3_nt: TGTGCCATCAGTGAGGGACTAGCGGGAGGAGGATACGAGCAGTACTTC

v_call: TRBV6-1
d_call: TRBD2
j_call: TRBJ2-7
clone_size: .
cdr3_aa: CASSAGTSGTYEQYF
cdr3_nt: TGTGCCAGCAGTGCCGGGACTAGCGGGACCTACGAGCAGTACTTC

v_call: TRBV5-1
d_call: TRBD2
j_call: TRBJ2-1
clone_size: .
cdr3_aa: CASSQTSGSKGDEQFF
cdr3_nt: TGCGCCAGCAGCCAGACTAGCGGGAGCAAAGGCGATGAGCAGTTCTTC

v_call: TRBV7-9
d_call: TRBD1
j_call: TRBJ1-1
clone_size: few
cdr3_aa: CASSTQGADTEAFF
cdr3_nt: TGTGCCAGCAGCACCCAGGGGGCTGACACTGAAGCTTTCTTT

v_call: TRBV12-3/TRBV12-4
d_call: TRBD1
j_call: TRBJ2-7
clone_size: many
cdr3_aa: CASSKGQGQAYEQYF
cdr3_nt: TGTGCCAGCAGCAAGGGACAGGGTCAAGCCTACGAGCAGTACTTC

v_call: TRBV13
d_call: TRBD1
j_call: TRBJ1-2
clone_size: .
cdr3_aa: CASGATGAYGYTF
cdr3_nt: TGTGCCAGCGGGGCTACAGGGGCCTATGGCTACACCTTC

v_call: TRBV6-6
d_call: .
j_call: TRBJ2-1
clone_size: .
cdr3_aa: CASSYGRGYVSSYNEQFF
cdr3_nt: TGTGCCAGCAGTTACGGTCGGGGTTATGTGAGCTCCTACAATGAGCAGTTCTTC

v_call: TRBV7-2
d_call: .
j_call: TRBJ1-1
clone_size: few
cdr3_aa: CASSFGATNTEAFF
cdr3_nt: TGTGCCAGCAGCTTCGGGGCAACGAACACTGAAGCTTTCTTT

v_call: TRBV7-9
d_call: .
j_call: TRBJ2-2
clone_size: .
cdr3_aa: CASSRGLASGTGELFF
cdr3_nt: TGTGCCAGCAGCCGAGGACTTGCCAGTGGGACCGGGGAGCTGTTTTTT

v_call: TRBV12-3/TRBV12-4
d_call: TRBD2
j_call: TRBJ2-5
clone_size: few
cdr3_aa: CASSPRLAGGETQYF
cdr3_nt: TGTGCCAGCAGTCCCCGACTAGCGGGAGGAGAGACCCAGTACTTC

v_call: TRBV20-1
d_call: .
j_call: TRBJ2-1
clone_size: few
cdr3_aa: CSARDRYGLSYNEQFF
cdr3_nt: TGCAGTGCTAGAGATCGGTACGGATTATCCTACAATGAGCAGTTCTTC

v_call: TRBV12-3/TRBV12-4
d_call: .
j_call: TRBJ2-3
clone_size: .
cdr3_aa: CASSFETTTSTDTQYF
cdr3_nt: TGTGCCAGCAGTTTCGAGACAACTACTAGCACAGATACGCAGTATTTT

v_call: TRBV5-1
d_call: .
j_call: TRBJ1-1
clone_size: few
cdr3_aa: CASSPTQESEAFF
cdr3_nt: TGCGCCAGCAGCCCAACACAGGAATCTGAAGCTTTCTTT

v_call: TRBV7-9
d_call: .
j_call: TRBJ2-1
clone_size: .
cdr3_aa: CASSLAPDSLSSYNEQFF
cdr3_nt: TGTGCCAGCAGCTTAGCGCCTGACAGCTTGAGCTCCTACAATGAGCAGTTCTTC

v_call: TRBV27
d_call: TRBD1
j_call: TRBJ1-4
clone_size: few
cdr3_aa: CASRQGFHEKLFF
cdr3_nt: TGTGCCAGCCGACAGGGGTTCCATGAAAAACTGTTTTTT

v_call: TRBV12-3/TRBV12-4
d_call: TRBD1
j_call: TRBJ1-4
clone_size: .
cdr3_aa: CASSLVDRSNEKLFF
cdr3_nt: TGTGCCAGCAGTTTAGTGGACAGGAGTAATGAAAAACTGTTTTTT

v_call: TRBV20-1
d_call: TRBD2
j_call: TRBJ2-7
clone_size: .
cdr3_aa: CSARTSGGAREQYF
cdr3_nt: TGCAGTGCTAGAACTAGCGGGGGGGCACGCGAGCAGTACTTC

v_call: TRBV5-6
d_call: TRBD1
j_call: TRBJ2-7
clone_size: .
cdr3_aa: CASSSEHRGFSYEQYF
cdr3_nt: TGTGCCAGCAGCTCGGAACACAGGGGGTTCTCCTACGAGCAGTACTTC

v_call: TRBV7-2
d_call: .
j_call: TRBJ1-2
clone_size: few
cdr3_aa: CASSHSPGGYTF
cdr3_nt: TGTGCCAGCAGCCATTCCCCGGGTGGCTACACCTTC

v_call: TRBV5-1
d_call: .
j_call: TRBJ2-1
clone_size: few
cdr3_aa: CASSLDGTFSYNEQFF
cdr3_nt: TGCGCCAGCAGCTTGGATGGGACTTTTTCGTACAATGAGCAGTTCTTC

v_call: TRBV2
d_call: .
j_call: TRBJ1-4
clone_size: few
cdr3_aa: CASKLQWLGGSNEKLFF
cdr3_nt: TGTGCCAGCAAGCTGCAGTGGTTGGGGGGAAGTAATGAAAAACTGTTTTTT

v_call: TRBV7-9
d_call: TRBD1
j_call: TRBJ2-7
clone_size: .
cdr3_aa: CASIATGLSSYEQYF
cdr3_nt: TGTGCCAGCATAGCGACAGGGCTCAGTTCCTACGAGCAGTACTTC

v_call: TRBV20-1
d_call: TRBD2
j_call: TRBJ2-7
clone_size: .
cdr3_aa: CSAASGETSYEQYF
cdr3_nt: TGCAGTGCTGCTAGCGGGGAGACCTCCTACGAGCAGTACTTC

v_call: TRBV5-1
d_call: .
j_call: TRBJ2-3
clone_size: few
cdr3_aa: CASSSGSTDTQYF
cdr3_nt: TGCGCCAGCAGCTCGGGGTCCACAGATACGCAGTATTTT

v_call: TRBV2
d_call: .
j_call: TRBJ2-7
clone_size: .
cdr3_aa: CASSVVQGKLEQYF
cdr3_nt: TGTGCCAGCAGTGTAGTACAGGGTAAGCTCGAGCAGTACTTC

v_call: TRBV5-1
d_call: .
j_call: TRBJ1-1
clone_size: .
cdr3_aa: CASSPAALNTEAFF
cdr3_nt: TGCGCCAGCAGCCCTGCAGCCCTGAACACTGAAGCTTTCTTT

v_call: TRBV2
d_call: .
j_call: TRBJ2-5
clone_size: .
cdr3_aa: CASNQGGGQETQYF
cdr3_nt: TGTGCCAGCAACCAGGGGGGAGGGCAAGAGACCCAGTACTTC

v_call: TRBV12-3/TRBV12-4
d_call: TRBD1
j_call: TRBJ1-5
clone_size: many
cdr3_aa: CASSLRTGGLYSNQPQHF
cdr3_nt: TGTGCCAGCAGTTTAAGGACAGGGGGCCTCTATAGCAATCAGCCCCAGCATTTT

v_call: TRBV15
d_call: TRBD1
j_call: TRBJ2-5
clone_size: few
cdr3_aa: CATSRTGQETQYF
cdr3_nt: TGTGCCACCAGCAGGACAGGGCAAGAGACCCAGTACTTC

v_call: TRBV3-1
d_call: TRBD2
j_call: TRBJ2-1
clone_size: .
cdr3_aa: CASSQGGGAYNEQFF
cdr3_nt: TGTGCCAGCAGCCAAGGCGGGGGGGCCTACAATGAGCAGTTCTTC